This TCR beta chain was sequenced in a study of CD8+ T cells in alopecia areata (dated by TCRdb to the late 2010s). Some background on the complete study: Treated patients were enrolled in an open-label pilot trial of oral tofacitinib at 5 to 10 mg twice daily for moderate-to-severe alopecia areata. Tofacitinib-treated patients had biopsies at baseline and at 4 and 24 weeks of treatment, with a later scalp biopsy in several patients. Clonality in the scalp was compared among normal scalp (n=4), patchy alopecia areata scalp (n=8), and alopecia totalis/universalis scalp (n=8). Scalp tissue and sorted CD4+ and CD8+ peripheral blood T cells from patchy and totalis/universalis alopecia areata patients and from healthy controls were covered by human TCRbeta sequencing. Patients stayed on tofacitinib for 6 to 18 months and then had 6 months of follow-up off drug so that delayed response and recurrence could be assessed. The RNA source kit depended on sample type: the PAXgene miRNA kit for fixed scalp, the miRNeasy kit for PBMCs, and the RNeasy kit for mouse skin. TCRbeta CDR3 regions were amplified by immunoSEQ multiplex PCR with 35 Vbeta forward and 13 Jbeta reverse primers. The SALT score, which quantifies the percentage of affected scalp surface area, was used to measure disease severity in treated patients. In both human patients and the C3H/HeJ mouse model, the study applied high-throughput TCRbeta sequencing to look at T cell clonal expansion in alopecia areata. The full study reports these points: Many expanded lesional clones were found to persist in scalp and blood during tofacitinib treatment, and relapse after treatment cessation may be partly explained by this persistence. Scalp TCR repertoire analysis is complicated because resident alphabeta T cells in normal human skin are also sequenced, whereas mouse skin is dominated by gammadelta T cells. With tofacitinib, both scalp clonality and the number of expanded CD8+ clones among the top 100 scalp clones went down significantly. Shared TCR sequences between patients were less evident than in mice, which may be partly attributable to HLA diversity in the patient population. Higher clonality and more expanded CD8+ clones were observed in lesional scalp than in normal scalp, particularly in alopecia totalis/universalis, a finding suggestive of antigenic drive. Because the treated cohort was small and had only one nonresponder, larger studies are needed to examine links between baseline CD8+ expansion and response.

The V end gives up 7 bases and the J end 6 bases, leaving 8 bases in the junction not matched to a gene. Taken from cysteine to phenylalanine, the CDR3 has 13 residues. Of the read, only the CDR3 DNA is kept; its 39 bases are in frame from base 1. Via the germline V gene, CDR1 is SQVTM and CDR2 ANQGSEA. The library was generated by the immunoSEQ multiplex PCR assay. For TCR sequencing, RNA was extracted from every sample and reverse transcribed into cDNA to serve as template. First-strand cDNA was synthesized with SuperScript III using a 2:1 mix of oligo-dT and random hexamers. A synthetic immune receptor repertoire was used to gauge amplification bias, and whatever bias remained was removed computationally. In the original analysis: Raw reads were preprocessed to remove errors, and CDR3 was defined according to IMGT conventions as the region from the conserved cysteine to phenylalanine. Clonality was computed as 1 minus the Shannon entropy, with the entropy normalized by log2 of the number of productive unique TCRs. Whether scalp clones were CD4 or CD8 was inferred by matching scalp TCRbeta sequences against CD4 and CD8 repertoires sorted from blood. Here the immuneACCESS table is served through TCRdb, limited to in-frame sequences with V and J called. Missing clones are a known gap in these copies; in checked studies unresolved V genes cover under half, and the rest lacks a known reason. V, J and clone size derive from that table, while D and trimming were established from the DNA sequence. Recorded for this sample are 250,000 to 300,000 clones; roughly 64% of them occurred a single time. The ten largest clones capture under 2% of the sample.

This clone was seen more than once but under ten times. Its specific antigen is unknown. Base qualities are missing; no much larger clone stands one base away. Interpreted using the paper, the time point label stands for: around 26 weeks on oral tofacitinib. The sample's treatment or condition, from its label and the paper: oral pan-JAK inhibitor, 5-10 mg twice daily. From alopecia areata patients, peripheral blood was collected along with lesional scalp punch biopsies. After PBMCs were isolated by density centrifugation and stained for CD3, CD4 and CD8, a FACSAria was used to sort CD4+ and CD8+ T cells.

This chain joins TRBV29-1 to TRBJ2-7, and 11 junctional nucleotides match TRBD1. Specimen: CD4+ T cells sorted from blood, collected at week 24, from a patient treated with tofacitinib. The sequence derives from a human donor with alopecia areata. The CDR3 in this case is CSAGTGGQGEQYF. At the DNA level, the sequence is TGCAGCGCGGGGACAGGGGGTCAGGGCGAGCAGTACTTC.